This T cell receptor (beta chain) was captured by sequencing in a study of neurological immune-mediated disorders. Study details: Of the roughly 34 patients who had multiple sclerosis, around 31 had the relapsing-remitting form and 3 had the secondary progressive form. Study outcomes and limitations: HTLV-1-associated myelopathy had the most TCR clonal expansion, and multiple sclerosis had the least, less than healthy controls.

The unsorted libraries were generated from a total of 2 million PBMCs, which had been stored in RNAlater at -80 C. Synthesis of cDNA used 5'RACE (with 10-nucleotide random UMIs). Each CDR3 protein is one row after TCRdb ran MiXCR on the 5' RACE reads. The data show approximately 50,000 distinct CDR3 sequences, around 3.3% seen once. This clonotype was counted at least ten times. The antigen is not known. Germline V CDR1 and CDR2: DFQATT, SNEGSKA (reference sequence). The CDR3 extends over 14 amino acids. V lost 1 base to trimming and J lost 0 bases; unmatched junction nucleotides: 2. The receptor comes from a middle-aged man with multiple sclerosis. The sample was PBMCs. The J gene is TRBJ2-7, the V gene TRBV20-1, with 8 bases that match TRBD2. CDR3 nucleotides: TGCAGTGCTAGAGGCGGGACTAGCTCCTACGAGCAGTACTTC. Its protein product is CSARGGTSSYEQYF.